These 13 T cell receptor beta chains were sequenced from one sample in a study of blood T cell repertoires in COVID-19. Clones were read by immunoSEQ multiplex PCR, and TCRdb kept only the in-frame ones, dropping some. The sample carries some 94,000 clones, approximately 88% recorded once. Sample: peripheral blood. The receptor source for this set is a woman aged 55-69 years with COVID-19, enrolled during active disease.

The chain couples TRBV3-1 (or the pseudogene TRBV3-2) to TRBJ2-5, with TRBD2 as a possible D gene (6 bases). Germline V gene sequence: CDR1 LGHDT, CDR2 YNNKEL (reference sequence). This CDR3 spans 15 amino acids. The ends were cut back, 0 bases at V and 5 bases at J, with 13 bases in the middle. Here the CDR3 reads CASSQDRIGGETQYF. The CDR3 DNA reads TGTGCCAGCAGCCAAGATAGGATCGGGGGTGAGACCCAGTACTTC.

The chain has TRBV21-1 and TRBJ2-5; the table gives TRBD2 as D, unverified against the DNA. TRBV21-1 is deemed a pseudogene. The CDR3 extends over 15 amino acids. CDR3 sequence: CASSGASGEYETQYF. The CDR3, as DNA: TGTGCCAGCAGCGGAGCTAGCGGGGAATACGAGACCCAGTACTTC.

This clone is a singleton in its sample. In nucleotides, the CDR3 is TGTGCCAGCAGCCAAGATCGGTCTTTGAGACAGGGAAGCAATCAGCCCCAGCATTTT. This gives the protein CASSQDRSLRQGSNQPQHF. The rearrangement uses TRBV4-2 and TRBJ1-5; 7 bases fit TRBD1. The CDR3 is made up of 19 amino acids. Trimming removed 0 bases from V and 1 base from J; junction bases left unmatched: 12. The V gene's germline CDR1 is LGHNA and CDR2 YNFKEQ.

The genes are TRBV6-6 and TRBJ1-3; D is unresolved. Trimming left V 8 bases short and J 2 bases short, with 7 bases between. There are 12 residues in the CDR3. Germline lookup yields CDR1 MNHNY and CDR2 SVGAGI (reference sequence). CDR3 nucleotides: TGTGCCAGCCAAACTCCTGGAAACACCATATATTTT. Translating it yields CASQTPGNTIYF.

V usage is TRBV5-4 and J usage is TRBJ2-2, with 7 positions matching TRBD2. Germline V gives CDR1 SGHNT, CDR2 YYREEE (reference sequence). The CDR3 covers 15 residues. Trimming took 0 bases from V and 4 from J; bases not matched to a gene: 3. The CDR3 DNA sequence: TGTGCCAGCAGCTTGGTAGGGAGGGGCACCGGGGAGCTGTTTTTT. It yields the protein CASSLVGRGTGELFF.

This chain connects TRBV18 to TRBJ2-1, with 8 bases fitting TRBD2. The CDR3 covers 15 residues. V lost 3 bases and J lost 9; bases outside the gene matches: 10. CDR1 is KGHSH, CDR2 LQKENI, per germline. The CDR3 protein is CASSPPGLGKGEQFF. The DNA of the CDR3 is TGTGCCAGCTCACCTCCGGGACTAGGGAAAGGTGAGCAGTTCTTC. Full variable domain (remainder filled in from reference TRBV18 and TRBJ2-1): NAGVMQNPRHLVRRRGQEARLRCSPMKGHSHVYWYRQLPEEGLKFMVYLQKENIIDESGMPKERFSAEFPKEGPSILRIQQVVRGDSAAYFCASSPPGLGKGEQFFGPGTRLTVL.

This rearrangement joins TRBV14 to TRBJ1-3; D gene unclear. The CDR3 loop spans 15 amino acids. CDR1 is SGHDN and CDR2 is FVKESK in the germline V gene. Deletions cut 2 bases from V and 0 bases from J, with 8 bases between. CDR3 sequence: CASSQLGVSGNTIYF. CDR3 in DNA: TGTGCCAGCAGCCAACTCGGGGTCTCTGGAAACACCATATATTTT.

The count of this clone is one. This rearrangement joins TRBV7-2 to TRBJ2-7; 8 positions agree with TRBD2. V lost 4 bases, J lost 4 bases, and 9 bases stayed unmatched. This CDR3 contains 15 residues. Germline V CDR1 and CDR2: SGHTA, FQGNSA. The CDR3 sequence: CASSSPNSGVYEQYF. The CDR3 DNA is TGTGCCAGCAGCTCCCCGAATAGCGGGGTGTACGAGCAGTACTTC.

This chain connects TRBV6-2 or TRBV6-3 to TRBJ1-4, with D possibly TRBD1 on 6 matching bases. V was trimmed by 5 bases and J by 7 bases, leaving 17 bases between them. This CDR3 region has 15 residues. From germline, CDR1 is MNHEY and CDR2 SVGEGT. CDR3 in amino acids: CASSSRQAAFEKLFF. The CDR3 DNA reads TGTGCCAGCAGTAGCCGACAGGCCGCCTTTGAAAAACTGTTTTTT.

The rearrangement joins TRBV7-2 to TRBJ2-1; 8 positions agree with TRBD1. Unmatched junction bases numbered 3, after V lost 1 base and J lost 4 bases. CDR3 length: 15 amino acids. CDR1 is SGHTA, CDR2 FQGNSA, per germline. The CDR3 reads CASSLEGTGYNEQFF. The CDR3 nucleotides read TGTGCCAGCAGCTTAGAAGGGACAGGTTACAATGAGCAGTTCTTC.

This chain uses TRBV11-1 with TRBJ2-2; D gene ambiguous. Germline V gene data show CDR1 as SGHAT and CDR2 as FQDESV (reference sequence). The length of the CDR3 is 13 residues. V shed 5 bases and J shed 6 bases, with 10 bases lying between them. The CDR3 DNA reads TGTGCCAGCAGCCACTCATCGGCCGGGGAGCTGTTTTTT. Translating it yields CASSHSSAGELFF.

The chain has TRBV5-5 and TRBJ1-2; possibly TRBD1 for D (6 bases). Germline assignment: CDR1 SGHKS and CDR2 YYEKEE (reference sequence). V shed 3 bases and J shed 4 bases, with 16 bases lying between them. The CDR3 has 15 residues. CDR3 amino acids: CASSSAGGASYGYTF. The CDR3 DNA reads as TGTGCCAGCAGCTCGGCGGGGGGCGCGAGCTATGGCTACACCTTC.

The chain links TRBV7-2 to TRBJ2-7, with 7 bases identical to TRBD2. The CDR3 sequence is 15 residues long. Per germline, CDR1 SGHTA and CDR2 FQGNSA. V lost 2 bases and J lost 6; bases outside the gene matches: 10. The CDR3 region is CASSLLGAGVGEQYF. The CDR3, as DNA: TGTGCCAGCAGCTTACTCGGCGCGGGGGTCGGCGAGCAGTACTTC.